The TCR beta chain described here comes from a study of blood T cells in healthy people across ages. PCR was performed a second time for about 6 to 12 cycles using a sample-barcoded 5' primer and a J-beta primer mix. A template-switch adaptor that had 12 random nucleotides put a tag on each cDNA molecule. TCRdb re-analysed the 5' RACE reads in MiXCR, keeping a single row per CDR3 protein. The repertoire holds about a million distinct CDR3 sequences, 35% to 45% seen once, with around 14% in the top ten. The CDR3 totals 13 residues. Trimming removed 6 bases from V and 4 bases from J; junction bases left unmatched: 5. The germline gives CDR1 SQVTM, CDR2 ANQGSEA.

The TCR comes from a man aged 18 to 30 in good health. This chain uses TRBV29-1 with TRBJ1-1, with TRBD1 identical over 10 bases. The sequenced sample was blood. CDR3 bases: TGCAGCGTCGGTTGGACAGGGGGCACTGAAGCTTTCTTT. This codes for CSVGWTGGTEAFF.